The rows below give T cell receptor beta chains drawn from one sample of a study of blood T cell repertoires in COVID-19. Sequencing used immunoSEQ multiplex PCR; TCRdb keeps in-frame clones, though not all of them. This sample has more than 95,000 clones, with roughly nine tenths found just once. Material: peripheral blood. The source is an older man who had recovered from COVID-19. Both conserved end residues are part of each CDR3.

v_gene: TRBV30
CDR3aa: CARDSTLNEQFF

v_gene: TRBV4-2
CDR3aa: CASSQATGTGAGPLHF

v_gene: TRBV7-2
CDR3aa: CASSYVAGGPETQYF

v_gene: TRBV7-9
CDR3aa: CASSFGLAGMSPGELFF

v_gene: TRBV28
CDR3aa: CASSSRTGGLGTEAFF

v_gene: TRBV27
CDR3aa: CASSPVWNTGELFF

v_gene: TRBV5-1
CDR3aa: CASSVQGYMNTEAFF

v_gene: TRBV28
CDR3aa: CASSLSETGGFAKGYTF

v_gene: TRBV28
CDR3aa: CASSSPSTGGLGYGYTF

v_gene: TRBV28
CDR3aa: CASSLGGGGSEEQFF

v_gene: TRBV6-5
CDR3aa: CASSYSGARGYTF

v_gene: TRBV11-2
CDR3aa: CASSLDPRTKKKFF

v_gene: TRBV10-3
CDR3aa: CAISVFDSLRPGELFF

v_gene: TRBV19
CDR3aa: CASSILGAPKLFF

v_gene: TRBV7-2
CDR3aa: CASSLGGVETQYF

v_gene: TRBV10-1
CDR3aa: CASSESWDSPLGCYTF

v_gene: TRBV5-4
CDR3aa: CASSRDGVAFF

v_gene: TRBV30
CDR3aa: CAWNLAGGEQYF

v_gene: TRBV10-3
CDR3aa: CAITTGVRSYGYTF

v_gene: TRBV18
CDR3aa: CASSTDRLELGGELFF

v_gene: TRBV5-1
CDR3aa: CASSHRQGSTNEKLFF

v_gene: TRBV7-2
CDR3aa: CASSLVREQRGEKLFF

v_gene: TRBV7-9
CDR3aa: CASSLSGRDYEQYF

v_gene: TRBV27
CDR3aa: CASSLRNSNEKLFF

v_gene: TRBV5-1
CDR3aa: CASSFMGGSADTQYF

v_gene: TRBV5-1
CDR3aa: CASSPRGSRYGYTF